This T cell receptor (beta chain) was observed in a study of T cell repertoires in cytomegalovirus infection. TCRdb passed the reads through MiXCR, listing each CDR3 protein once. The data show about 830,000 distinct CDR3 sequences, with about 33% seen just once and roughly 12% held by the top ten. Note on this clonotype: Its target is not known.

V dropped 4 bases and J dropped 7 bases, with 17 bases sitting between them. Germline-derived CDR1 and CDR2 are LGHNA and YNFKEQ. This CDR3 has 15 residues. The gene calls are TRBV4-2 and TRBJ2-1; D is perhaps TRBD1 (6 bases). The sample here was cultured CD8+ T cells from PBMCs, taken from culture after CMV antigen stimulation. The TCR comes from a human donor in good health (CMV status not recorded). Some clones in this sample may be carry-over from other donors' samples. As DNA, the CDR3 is TGTGCCAGCAGCCTTGCCTCAGGGGTTGGAAATGAGCAGTTCTTC. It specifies CASSLASGVGNEQFF.